This TCR beta chain was profiled in a study of blood T cell repertoires in COVID-19. TCRdb's table, derived via immunoSEQ multiplex PCR, lists solely in-frame clones and lacks some. The table lists about 300,000 clones, around nine tenths of them singletons. Germline V gene data show CDR1 as SGHAT and CDR2 as FQNNGV. The length of the CDR3 is 14 residues. V shed 3 bases and J shed 9 bases, with 15 bases lying between them. The receptor was isolated from a woman between 25 and 40 years old with COVID-19, enrolled during active disease. The V and J genes are TRBV11-2 and TRBJ2-1; a possible D gene is TRBD1 (5 bases). The sample taken for sequencing was peripheral blood. As DNA, the CDR3 is TGTGCCAGCAGCTTCGGCAGGGCAAGTAGTGAGCAGTTCTTC. It is translated as CASSFGRASSEQFF.